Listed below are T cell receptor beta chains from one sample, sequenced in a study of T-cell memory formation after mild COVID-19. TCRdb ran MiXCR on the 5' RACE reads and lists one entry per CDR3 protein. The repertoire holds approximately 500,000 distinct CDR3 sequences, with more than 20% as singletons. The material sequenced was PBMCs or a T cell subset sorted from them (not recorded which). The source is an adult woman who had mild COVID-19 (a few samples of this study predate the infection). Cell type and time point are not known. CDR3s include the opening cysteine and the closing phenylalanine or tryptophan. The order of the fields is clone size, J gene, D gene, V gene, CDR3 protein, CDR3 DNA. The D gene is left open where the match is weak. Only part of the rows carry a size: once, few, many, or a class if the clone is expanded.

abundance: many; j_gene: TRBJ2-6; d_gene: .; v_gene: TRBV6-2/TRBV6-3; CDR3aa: CATRRGAGANVLTF; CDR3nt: TGTGCCACAAGAAGAGGGGCTGGGGCCAACGTCCTGACTTTC
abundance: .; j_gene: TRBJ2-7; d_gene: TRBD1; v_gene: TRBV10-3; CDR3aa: CAISLSDRGYEQYF; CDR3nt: TGTGCCATCAGTCTATCCGACAGGGGCTACGAGCAGTACTTC
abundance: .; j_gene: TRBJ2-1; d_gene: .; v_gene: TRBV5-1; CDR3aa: CASSLSRGSYNEQFF; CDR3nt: TGCGCCAGCAGCCTATCTAGGGGATCCTACAATGAGCAGTTCTTC
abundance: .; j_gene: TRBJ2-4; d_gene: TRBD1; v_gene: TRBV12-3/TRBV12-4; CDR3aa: CASSSSSSQGASKNIQYF; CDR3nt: TGTGCCAGCAGTTCCTCCTCGTCGCAGGGGGCTAGCAAAAACATTCAGTACTTC
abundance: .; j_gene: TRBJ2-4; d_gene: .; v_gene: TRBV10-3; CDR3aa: CAISESGVGNIQYF; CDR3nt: TGTGCCATCAGTGAGTCCGGGGTTGGGAACATTCAGTACTTC
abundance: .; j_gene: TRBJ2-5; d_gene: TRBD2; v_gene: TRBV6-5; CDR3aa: CASSQARGTSSGETQYF; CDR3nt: TGTGCCAGCAGCCAAGCCCGCGGGACTAGCTCCGGAGAGACCCAGTACTTC
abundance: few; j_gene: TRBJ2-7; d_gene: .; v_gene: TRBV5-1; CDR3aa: CASSLNPDTYEQYF; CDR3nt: TGCGCCAGCAGCTTAAACCCCGATACCTACGAGCAGTACTTC
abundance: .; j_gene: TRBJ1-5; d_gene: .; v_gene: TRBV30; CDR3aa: CAWSRTYNQPQHF; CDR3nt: TGTGCCTGGAGTCGGACGTACAATCAGCCCCAGCATTTT
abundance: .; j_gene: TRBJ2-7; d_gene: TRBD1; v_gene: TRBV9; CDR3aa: CASSVGKTGNHEQYF; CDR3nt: TGTGCCAGCAGCGTAGGGAAGACAGGGAACCACGAGCAGTACTTC
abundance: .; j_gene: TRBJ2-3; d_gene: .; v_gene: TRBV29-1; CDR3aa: CSVEPREESTDTQYF; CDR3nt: TGCAGCGTTGAACCCAGGGAGGAGTCCACAGATACGCAGTATTTT
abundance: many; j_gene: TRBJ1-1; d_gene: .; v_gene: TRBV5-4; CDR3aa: CASSSGERMNTEAFF; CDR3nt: TGTGCCAGCAGCTCAGGGGAGAGGATGAACACTGAAGCTTTCTTT
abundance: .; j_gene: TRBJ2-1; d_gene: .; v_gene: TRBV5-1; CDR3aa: CASTSSGTLYNEQFF; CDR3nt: TGCGCCAGCACGAGTAGCGGCACCCTTTACAATGAGCAGTTCTTC
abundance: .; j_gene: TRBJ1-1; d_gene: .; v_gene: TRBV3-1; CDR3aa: CASSQDLGEFRMNTEAFF; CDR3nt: TGTGCCAGCAGCCAAGATCTGGGAGAATTTAGGATGAACACTGAAGCTTTCTTT
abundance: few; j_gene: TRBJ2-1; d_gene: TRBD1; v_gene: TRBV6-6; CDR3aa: CASSDRDRGHNEQFF; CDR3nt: TGTGCCAGCAGTGACAGGGACAGGGGGCACAATGAGCAGTTCTTC
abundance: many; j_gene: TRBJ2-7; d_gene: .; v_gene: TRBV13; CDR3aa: CASSLSSRSYEQYF; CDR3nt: TGTGCCAGCAGCTTGAGTTCCAGATCCTACGAGCAGTACTTC
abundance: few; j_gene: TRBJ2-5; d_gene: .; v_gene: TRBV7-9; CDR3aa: CASSPLFGETQYF; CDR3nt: TGTGCCAGCAGCCCCCTTTTCGGGGAGACCCAGTACTTC
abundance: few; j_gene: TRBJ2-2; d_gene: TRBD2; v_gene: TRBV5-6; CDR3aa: CASSPGTSGIWGELFF; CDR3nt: TGTGCCAGCAGCCCCGGGACTAGCGGGATCTGGGGGGAGCTGTTTTTT
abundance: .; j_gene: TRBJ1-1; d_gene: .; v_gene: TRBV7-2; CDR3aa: CASSPHHRTVGRYTEAFF; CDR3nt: TGTGCCAGCAGCCCTCACCACCGGACAGTGGGAAGGTACACTGAAGCTTTCTTT
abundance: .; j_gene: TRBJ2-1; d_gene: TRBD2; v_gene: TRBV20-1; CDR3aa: CSGTSGVYNEQFF; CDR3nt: TGCAGTGGGACTAGCGGGGTTTACAATGAGCAGTTCTTC
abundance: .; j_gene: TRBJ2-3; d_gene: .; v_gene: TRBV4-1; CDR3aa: CASSLPSGLPPTDTQYF; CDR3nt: TGCGCCAGCAGCCTTCCCTCCGGCCTGCCACCCACAGATACGCAGTATTTT
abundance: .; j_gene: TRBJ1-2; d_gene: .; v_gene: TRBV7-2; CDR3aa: CASSLERVLGYGYTF; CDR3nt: TGTGCCAGCAGCTTAGAGCGGGTGTTAGGCTATGGCTACACCTTC
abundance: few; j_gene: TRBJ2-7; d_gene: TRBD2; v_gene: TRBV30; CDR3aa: CAWSPSGLASYEQYF; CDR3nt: TGTGCCTGGAGTCCATCGGGACTAGCGAGCTACGAGCAGTACTTC
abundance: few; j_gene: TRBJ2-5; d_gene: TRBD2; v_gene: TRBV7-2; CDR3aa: CASSFSGRRPQETQYF; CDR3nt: TGTGCCAGCAGCTTTAGCGGGAGAAGACCTCAAGAGACCCAGTACTTC
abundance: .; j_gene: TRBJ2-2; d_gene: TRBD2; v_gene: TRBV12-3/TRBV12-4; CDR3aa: CASTGLVIGGELFF; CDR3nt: TGTGCCAGCACGGGACTAGTGATTGGCGGGGAGCTGTTTTTT
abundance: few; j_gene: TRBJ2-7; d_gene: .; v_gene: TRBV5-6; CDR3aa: CASSSYYYEQYF; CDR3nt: TGTGCCAGCAGCTCTTACTACTACGAGCAGTACTTC
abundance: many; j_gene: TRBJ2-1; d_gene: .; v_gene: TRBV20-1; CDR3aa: CSANKGRNEQFF; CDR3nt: TGCAGTGCTAACAAAGGGAGAAATGAGCAGTTCTTC
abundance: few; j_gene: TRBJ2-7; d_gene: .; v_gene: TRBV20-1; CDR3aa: CSAPVFGGKSSYEQYF; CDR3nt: TGCAGTGCGCCGGTGTTTGGCGGGAAAAGCTCCTACGAGCAGTACTTC
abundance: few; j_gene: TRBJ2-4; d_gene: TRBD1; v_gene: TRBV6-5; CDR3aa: CASRGQGAGNIQYF; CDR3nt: TGTGCCAGCAGAGGACAGGGGGCAGGTAACATTCAGTACTTC
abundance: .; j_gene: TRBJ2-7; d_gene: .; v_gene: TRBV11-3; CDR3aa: CASSWRGGSGYEQYF; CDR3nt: TGTGCCAGCAGCTGGCGTGGGGGGTCGGGCTACGAGCAGTACTTC
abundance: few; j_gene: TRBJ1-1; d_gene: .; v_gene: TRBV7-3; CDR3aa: CASSSSGGGTEAFF; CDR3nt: TGTGCCAGCAGCTCTTCAGGTGGTGGCACTGAAGCTTTCTTT